This T cell receptor (beta chain) was sequenced for a study of T cell responses to AZD1222 COVID-19 vaccine. Study-level results: There were vaccine-associated CD4 TCRs across spike, dominant at 160-218 and 743-854. Unmutated variant regions are reportedly targeted by nearly half of spike-specific TCRs.

Germline V CDR1 and CDR2: KGHDR, SFDVKD. This CDR3 has 13 residues. V lost 1 base and J 0 bases, leaving 0 bases between the germline ends. Notes on this clone: What it binds is unknown.

Repertoires were generated with immunoSEQ multiplex PCR, while TCRdb's copy carries only in-frame clones and drops some. Found here are some 100,000 clones, 85% to 90% of them singletons; the top ten hold roughly a sixth. V and J are TRBV24-1 and TRBJ1-5; no reliable D call. Sequencing was performed on peripheral blood, taken on day 0 of AZD1222 vaccination. The receptor was isolated from an adult in good health. For the CDR3, the DNA is TGTGCCACCAGTGATTTTAGCAATCAGCCCCAGCATTTT. It codes for CATSDFSNQPQHF.